This passage covers 7 T cell receptor beta chains from one sample sequenced in a study of identical twins. Each CDR3 protein is one row after TCRdb ran MiXCR on the 5' RACE reads. In the table there are around 470,000 distinct CDR3 sequences, around 14% of which are singletons. These sequences were also reported in another study, on yellow fever vaccine responses in identical twins.

Source material: CD4+ T cells sorted from blood. These receptors came from a woman aged 18-29 years in good health.

This clonotype was detected a few times. The CDR3 nucleotides read TGTGCCAGCAGCTTATCTGGGGCTAATTCCTACGAGCAGTACTTC. The encoded protein is CASSLSGANSYEQYF. The chain uses TRBV7-2 and TRBJ2-7, with a tentative D call TRBD1 (5 bases). V was trimmed by 2 bases and J by 1 base, leaving 12 bases between them. CDR1 and CDR2 from the germline V gene are SGHTA and FQGNSA. The CDR3 totals 15 residues.

CDR3 sequence: CASRDQPPYEQYF. The CDR3 DNA follows: TGCGCCAGCCGGGACCAGCCCCCCTACGAGCAGTACTTC. The rearrangement joins TRBV5-1 to TRBJ2-7; D tentatively reads TRBD1 or TRBD2 (5 bases each). Germline-derived CDR1 and CDR2 are SGHRS and YFSETQ. The ends were cut back, 7 bases at V and 2 bases at J, with 13 bases in the middle. The CDR3 consists of 13 residues.

This clonotype was counted only a few times. The chain employs TRBV12-3 or TRBV12-4 and TRBJ2-1; 8 positions match TRBD1. With V trimmed by 2 bases and J by 8 bases, 5 bases remained unmatched. The CDR3 has 14 residues. CDR3 bases: TGTGCCAGCAGTTTAACAGGGGGGCGGGATGAGCAGTTCTTC. Translated, it gives CASSLTGGRDEQFF.

This chain links TRBV3-1 with TRBJ2-7, with D perhaps TRBD1 (6 bases). Trimming removed 0 bases from V and 2 bases from J, with 14 bases in between. CDR3 size: 16 residues. From germline, CDR1 is LGHDT and CDR2 YNNKEL (reference sequence). DNA of the CDR3: TGTGCCAGCAGCCAAGATCTAGCAGGGACACCCTACGAGCAGTACTTC. Its translation is CASSQDLAGTPYEQYF.

The V call is TRBV12-3 or TRBV12-4, the J call TRBJ2-7, with D perhaps being TRBD1 or TRBD2 (5 bases each). This CDR3 spans 13 amino acids. Deletions cut 6 bases from V and 6 bases from J, with 15 bases between. The CDR3, as DNA: TGTGCCAGCAGGAAGTCAGGGAGCAGCGAGCAGTACTTC. Its translation is CASRKSGSSEQYF.

CDR3 region: CASSSPRSHTMNEQYF. In DNA, the CDR3 is TGTGCCAGCAGCAGTCCTAGAAGCCACACGATGAACGAGCAGTACTTC. The chain is built from TRBV21-1 and TRBJ2-7. TRBV21-1 is designated a pseudogene. The CDR3 has 16 residues.

This clonotype was seen only a few times. The chain uses TRBV9 and TRBJ2-1, with D uncertain. V was pared by 5 bases and J by 6 bases, with 21 bases between. The CDR3 sequence is 16 residues long. Per the germline V gene, CDR1 is SGDLS and CDR2 is YYNGEE. The CDR3 here is CASRNANVVGINEQFF. In nucleotides, the CDR3 is TGTGCCAGCAGGAACGCAAATGTGGTGGGTATCAATGAGCAGTTCTTC.